The present T cell receptor beta chain was sequenced within a study of OX40 agonist ivuxolimab in advanced cancers. Study-level information: Patients took ivuxolimab, an agonistic anti-OX40 (CD134) antibody. Every 2 weeks, ivuxolimab was infused into the patients intravenously at between 0.01 and 10 mg/kg. Points from the study as a whole: Individuals who were partial responders at 0.1-3.0 mg/kg had clonal expansion that ranked among the lowest.

In regard to this clone: Its antigen is not identified.

Autoimmune disease history or systemic immunosuppression led to patient exclusion. The CDR3 has 15 amino acids. Germline-derived CDR1 and CDR2 are LNHDA and SQIVND (reference sequence). V dropped 7 bases and J dropped 0 bases, with 13 bases sitting between them. The assay was immunoSEQ multiplex PCR, and TCRdb's table has in-frame clones only and misses some. The repertoire holds approximately 76,000 clones, with 80% to 95% as singletons. The gene calls are TRBV19 and TRBJ1-3; D perhaps matches TRBD1 (6 bases). Sequencing used CD4+ or CD8+ T cells sorted from blood, obtained in a trial of the OX40 agonist ivuxolimab. This TCR derives from an adult with an advanced solid tumor such as melanoma, head and neck, liver or kidney cancer. The CDR3 nucleotides are TGTGCCAGTACCCTAGACAGGATCTCTGGAAACACCATATATTTT. Translating it yields CASTLDRISGNTIYF. The full variable domain, rest sourced from reference TRBV19 and TRBJ1-3, is DGGITQSPKYLFRKEGQNVTLSCEQNLNHDAMYWYRQDPGQGLRLIYYSQIVNDFQKGDIAEGYSVSREKKESFPLTVTSAQKNPTAFYLCASTLDRISGNTIYFGEGSWLTVV.